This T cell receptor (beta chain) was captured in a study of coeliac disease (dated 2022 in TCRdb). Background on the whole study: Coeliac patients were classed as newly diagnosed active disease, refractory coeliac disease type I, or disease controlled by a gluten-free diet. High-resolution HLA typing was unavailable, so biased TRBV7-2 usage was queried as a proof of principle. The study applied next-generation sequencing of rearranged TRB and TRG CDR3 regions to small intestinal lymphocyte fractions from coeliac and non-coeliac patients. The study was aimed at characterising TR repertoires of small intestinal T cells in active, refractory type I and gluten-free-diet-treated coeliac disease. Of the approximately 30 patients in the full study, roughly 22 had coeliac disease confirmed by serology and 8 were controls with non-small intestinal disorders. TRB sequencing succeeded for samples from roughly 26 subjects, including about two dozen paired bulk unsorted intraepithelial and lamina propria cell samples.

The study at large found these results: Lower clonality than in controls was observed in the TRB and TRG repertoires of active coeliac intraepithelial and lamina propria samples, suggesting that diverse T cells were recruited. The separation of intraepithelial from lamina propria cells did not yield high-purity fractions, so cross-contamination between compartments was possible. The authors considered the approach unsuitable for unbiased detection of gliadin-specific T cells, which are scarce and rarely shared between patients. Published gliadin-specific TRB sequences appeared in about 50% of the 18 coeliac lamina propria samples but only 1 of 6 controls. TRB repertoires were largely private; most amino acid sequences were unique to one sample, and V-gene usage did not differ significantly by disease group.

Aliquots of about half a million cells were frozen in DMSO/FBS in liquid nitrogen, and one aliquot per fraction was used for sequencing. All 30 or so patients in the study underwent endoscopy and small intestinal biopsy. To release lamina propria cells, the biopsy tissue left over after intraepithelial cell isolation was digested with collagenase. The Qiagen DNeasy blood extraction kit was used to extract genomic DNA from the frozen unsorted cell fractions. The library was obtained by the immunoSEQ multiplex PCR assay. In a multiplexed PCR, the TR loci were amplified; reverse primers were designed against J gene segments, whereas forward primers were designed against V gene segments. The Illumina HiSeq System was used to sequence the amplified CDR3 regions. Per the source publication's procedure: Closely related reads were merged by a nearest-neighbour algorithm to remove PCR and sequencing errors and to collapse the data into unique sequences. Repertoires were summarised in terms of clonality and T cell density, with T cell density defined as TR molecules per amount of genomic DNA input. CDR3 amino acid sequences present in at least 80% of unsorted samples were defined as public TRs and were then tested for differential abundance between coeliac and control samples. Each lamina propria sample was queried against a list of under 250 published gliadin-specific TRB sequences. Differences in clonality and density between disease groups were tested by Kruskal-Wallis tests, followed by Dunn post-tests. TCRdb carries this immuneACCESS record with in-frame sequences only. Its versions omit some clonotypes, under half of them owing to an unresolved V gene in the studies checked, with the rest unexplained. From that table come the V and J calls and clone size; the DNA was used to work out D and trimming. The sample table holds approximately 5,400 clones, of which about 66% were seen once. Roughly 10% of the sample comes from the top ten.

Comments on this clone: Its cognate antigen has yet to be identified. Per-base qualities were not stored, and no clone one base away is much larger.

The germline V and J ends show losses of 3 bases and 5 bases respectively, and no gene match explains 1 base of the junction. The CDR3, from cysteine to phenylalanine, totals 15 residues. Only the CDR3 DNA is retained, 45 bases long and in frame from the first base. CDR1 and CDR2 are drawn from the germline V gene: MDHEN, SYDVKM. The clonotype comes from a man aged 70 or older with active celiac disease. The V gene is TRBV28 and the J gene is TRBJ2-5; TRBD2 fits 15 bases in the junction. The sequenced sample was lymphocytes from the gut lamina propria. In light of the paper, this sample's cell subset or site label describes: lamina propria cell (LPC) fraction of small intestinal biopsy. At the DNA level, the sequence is TGTGCCAGCAGTTTTGGACTAGCGGGGGGGGAGACCCAGTACTTC. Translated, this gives CASSFGLAGGETQYF.